Detailed here is one T cell receptor beta chain. Its antigen is unknown. Profiling relied on immunoSEQ multiplex PCR, and the TCRdb table lists in-frame clones only, not all of them. The table includes around 350,000 clones, 80% to 90% detected once. This entry comes from a study of cytomegalovirus exposure and HLA in healthy donors. CDR1 is MNHEY, CDR2 SVGAGI, per germline. The CDR3 has 14 residues. V dropped 2 bases and J dropped 4 bases, with 11 bases sitting between them. The donors were members of the approximately 130-subject validation cohort (separate from the approximately 670-subject first cohort). Study observations and caveats: The study found most TCR sequences rare, yet found some public TCRs in many donors. Cytomegalovirus status was reportedly diagnosed by the classifier with high sensitivity and specificity. Researchers counted around 180 TCR beta chains as cytomegalovirus-associated.

The TCR comes from a woman aged 18-29 years in good health and CMV-seronegative. Sequenced: PBMCs. The rearrangement uses TRBV6-5 and TRBJ1-1; tentatively, D is TRBD1 (5 bases). The CDR3: CASSYRGKGTEAFF. The CDR3, as DNA: TGTGCCAGCAGTTACAGGGGCAAAGGCACTGAAGCTTTCTTT.